These T cell receptor beta chains were read from a single sample in a study of cytomegalovirus exposure and HLA in healthy donors. Assay: immunoSEQ multiplex PCR; the TCRdb copy retains only in-frame clones and omits some. The data show 74,000 or so clones, with 77% seen just once and around 3.2% held by the top ten. The specimen was PBMCs. All receptors derive from a man in his fifties or sixties in good health and CMV-seropositive. CDR3s include the opening cysteine and the closing phenylalanine or tryptophan. D genes are given only for firm matches. Clone sizes are given selectively: once, few, many, or a class where the clone is expanded.

>TRBJ2-5|.|TRBV4-1|TRBD2
CASSRLSGLAGGQETQYF
TGCGCCAGCAGCCGTCTCAGTGGACTAGCGGGAGGACAAGAGACCCAGTACTTC
>TRBJ1-4|.|TRBV20-1|.
CSAEAGKLFF
TGCAGTGCGGAGGCGGGTAAACTGTTTTTT
>TRBJ2-1|.|TRBV7-7|TRBD2
CASSQRLAGDNEQFF
TGTGCTAGCAGCCAGCGACTAGCGGGAGACAATGAGCAGTTCTTC
>TRBJ1-3|few|TRBV7-2|.
CASSLIPFSSGNTIYF
TGTGCCAGCAGCTTAATCCCATTTAGCTCTGGAAACACCATATATTTT
>TRBJ2-7|.|TRBV7-3|.
CASSQSGVDEQYF
TGTGCCAGCAGCCAATCAGGGGTCGACGAGCAGTACTTC
>TRBJ2-1|.|TRBV28|.
CASRASGLTGNNEQFF
TGTGCCAGCAGAGCCAGCGGGCTAACCGGCAACAATGAGCAGTTCTTC
>TRBJ2-5|once|TRBV5-4|.
CASSSGGGGKTQYF
TGTGCCAGCAGCTCTGGAGGGGGAGGGAAGACCCAGTACTTC
>TRBJ2-7|once|TRBV5-5|.
CASSPRVQDFPYEQYF
TGTGCCAGCAGCCCGCGCGTACAGGATTTTCCCTACGAGCAGTACTTC
>TRBJ2-1|.|TRBV6-6|TRBD1
CASSFRDRSSYNEQFF
TGTGCCAGCAGTTTCCGGGACAGGAGCTCCTACAATGAGCAGTTCTTC
>TRBJ2-5|.|TRBV2|TRBD2
CASSELAGGQNLETQYF
TGTGCCAGCAGTGAACTGGCGGGAGGGCAAAATTTGGAGACCCAGTACTTC
>TRBJ2-6|.|TRBV25-1|.
CASRRSSGANVLTF
TGTGCCAGCAGACGGTCCTCTGGGGCCAACGTCCTGACTTTC
>TRBJ2-3|once|TRBV7-9|TRBD2
CASSFVSGSSTQYF
TGTGCCAGCAGCTTTGTTAGCGGGAGTAGTACGCAGTATTTT
>TRBJ2-6|.|TRBV7-9|TRBD1
CASSTDRVTHSGANVLTF
TGTGCCAGCAGCACTGACAGGGTTACACACTCTGGGGCCAACGTCCTGACTTTC
>TRBJ2-1|.|TRBV7-3|.
CASSRGSSYNEQFF
TGTGCCAGCAGTCGGGGGAGCTCCTACAATGAGCAGTTCTTC
>TRBJ2-7|.|TRBV7-2|.
CASLQGHGYEQYF
TGTGCCAGCCTGCAGGGTCACGGCTACGAGCAGTACTTC
>TRBJ1-4|few|TRBV11-3|.
CASAAGFGVKEKLFF
TGTGCCAGCGCCGCAGGGTTTGGGGTAAAGGAAAAACTGTTTTTT
>TRBJ2-7|.|TRBV10-3|TRBD2
CAISAGGSYEQYF
TGTGCCATCAGTGCGGGAGGGTCTTACGAGCAGTACTTC
>TRBJ2-7|once|TRBV5-4|TRBD2
CASSFASGGSYEQYF
TGTGCCAGCAGCTTTGCTAGCGGGGGTTCCTACGAGCAGTACTTC
>TRBJ2-1|.|TRBV10-3|TRBD1
CAISDSKGTGYNEQFF
TGTGCCATCAGTGATTCAAAAGGGACAGGGTACAATGAGCAGTTCTTC
>TRBJ1-6|.|TRBV2|.
CASSETGPNSPLHF
TGTGCCAGCAGTGAAACAGGACCCAATTCACCCCTCCACTTT
>TRBJ2-6|.|TRBV28|.
CASRQASSGANGLTF
TGTGCCAGCAGACAGGCAAGCTCTGGGGCCAACGGCCTGACTTTC
>TRBJ2-7|.|TRBV19|TRBD2
CASRRGDRLGTSGRAIYEQYF
TGTGCCAGTAGGAGGGGGGACAGACTGGGGACTAGCGGGAGGGCGATCTACGAGCAGTACTTC
>TRBJ1-5|.|TRBV5-6|TRBD1
CASSLATDRGPRQPQHF
TGTGCCAGCAGCTTGGCCACCGACAGGGGGCCAAGACAGCCCCAGCATTTT
>TRBJ2-5|once|TRBV7-9|TRBD2
CASSLARTSGYQETQYF
TGTGCCAGCAGCCTGGCCCGGACTAGCGGGTACCAAGAGACCCAGTACTTC
>TRBJ2-3|.|TRBV18|.
CASSPQGGSTDTQYF
TGTGCCAGCTCACCACAGGGCGGGAGCACAGATACGCAGTATTTT
>TRBJ1-1|.|TRBV25-1|TRBD1
CASSVTGATEAFF
TGTGCCAGCAGTGTGACAGGGGCCACTGAAGCTTTCTTT
>TRBJ2-7|few|TRBV6-5|TRBD2
CASSQLAGWSYEQYF
TGTGCCAGCAGCCAACTAGCGGGATGGTCTTACGAGCAGTACTTC
>TRBJ2-7|.|TRBV7-2|TRBD1
CASSYRTGEYEQYF
TGTGCCAGCAGCTATCGGACAGGGGAATACGAGCAGTACTTC
>TRBJ1-4|.|TRBV7-3|TRBD1
CASSVDRGEKLFF
TGTGCCAGCAGCGTGGACAGGGGTGAAAAACTGTTTTTT
>TRBJ1-4|few|TRBV27|.
CASSWAPGNEKLFF
TGTGCCAGCAGTTGGGCGCCAGGGAATGAAAAACTGTTTTTT
>TRBJ1-5|.|TRBV7-9|.
CASSFGQPNQPQHF
TGTGCCAGCAGCTTCGGACAGCCCAATCAGCCCCAGCATTTT
>TRBJ2-7|.|TRBV2|.
CASNSSPYEQYF
TGTGCCAGCAATAGCTCCCCCTACGAGCAGTACTTC
>TRBJ2-1|.|TRBV27|TRBD2
CASRPTPSGRNEQFF
TGTGCCAGCAGACCGACCCCTAGCGGGAGAAACGAGCAGTTCTTC
>TRBJ2-2|.|TRBV11-2|TRBD2
CASSLIRGSGANTGELFF
TGTGCCAGCAGCTTAATTAGAGGTAGCGGGGCGAACACCGGGGAGCTGTTTTTT
>TRBJ1-5|.|TRBV7-9|TRBD1
CSSSSTGVGQPQHF
TGTTCCAGCAGCTCCACAGGGGTAGGGCAGCCCCAGCATTTT
>TRBJ2-7|few|TRBV27|.
CASSRRAESYEQYF
TGTGCCAGCAGTAGGCGAGCGGAATCCTACGAGCAGTACTTC
>TRBJ1-5|.|TRBV4-1|.
CASSPSVVSPQHF
TGCGCCAGCAGCCCCAGCGTAGTATCGCCCCAGCATTTT
>TRBJ2-1|.|TRBV5-1|TRBD2
CASKGLAGAGNEQFF
TGCGCCAGCAAAGGTCTAGCGGGAGCAGGTAATGAGCAGTTCTTC
>TRBJ2-7|few|TRBV6-4|TRBD1
CASSEGMDRGQYEQYF
TGTGCCAGCAGTGAGGGGATGGACAGGGGGCAGTACGAGCAGTACTTC
>TRBJ2-5|.|TRBV19|TRBD2
CASMRGSGSPETQYF
TGTGCCAGTATGAGAGGTAGCGGGAGTCCGGAGACCCAGTACTTC
>TRBJ2-7|.|TRBV7-9|TRBD2
CASRAGGEQYF
TGTGCCAGCAGGGCGGGGGGCGAGCAGTACTTC
>TRBJ2-1|.|TRBV9|TRBD1
CASSLGQGVSNEQFF
TGTGCCAGCAGCCTCGGACAGGGGGTATCCAATGAGCAGTTCTTC
>TRBJ2-7|.|TRBV6-1|.
CASSPPGHEQYF
TGTGCCAGCAGTCCCCCAGGGCACGAGCAGTACTTC
>TRBJ2-6|once|TRBV6-4|.
CASSGNFGSGANGLTF
TGTGCCAGCAGTGGGAACTTTGGGTCTGGGGCCAACGGCCTGACTTTC
>TRBJ1-3|once|TRBV4-3|.
CASSQAGSFSGNTIYF
TGCGCCAGCAGCCAGGCAGGGTCTTTCTCTGGAAACACCATATATTTT
>TRBJ2-3|.|TRBV11-2|TRBD1
CASSFNGQGADTQYF
TGTGCCAGCAGCTTTAATGGACAGGGGGCAGATACGCAGTATTTT
>TRBJ2-5|.|TRBV7-9|.
CASSLALLGEQYF
TGTGCCAGCAGCTTAGCGTTGCTTGGTGAGCAGTACTTC
>TRBJ2-3|.|TRBV7-2|.
CASSRGVRDADTQYF
TGTGCCAGCAGCCGAGGAGTGAGAGATGCCGATACGCAGTATTTT
>TRBJ2-1|.|TRBV4-2|.
CASSQPWASRYNEQFF
TGTGCCAGCAGCCAACCGTGGGCCTCCCGCTACAATGAGCAGTTCTTC
>TRBJ2-1|.|TRBV7-6|TRBD2
CASSSASGSGNEQFF
TGTGCCAGCAGCTCCGCTAGCGGGAGTGGGAATGAGCAGTTCTTC